These 15 T cell receptor beta chains share one sample of origin, sequenced in a study of CD8+ T cells in alopecia areata. cDNA reverse transcribed from extracted RNA served as the sequencing template. Here immunoSEQ multiplex PCR was the method, and the copy in TCRdb shows in-frame clones only, minus some. This table holds hundreds of thousands of clones, around 64% found once. Indicated treatment: oral pan-JAK inhibitor, 5-10 mg twice daily. The material sequenced was CD4+ T cells sorted from blood, taken at roughly week 53, from a patient treated with tofacitinib. The receptors here all came from a human donor with alopecia areata.

V gene TRBV30 combines with J gene TRBJ2-7; D call uncertain. V lost 2 bases and J 10 bases, leaving 12 bases between the germline ends. The CDR3 covers 11 residues. Germline CDR1 GTSNPN, CDR2 SVGIG (reference sequence). CDR3 region: CAWSSIPLQYF. The CDR3 DNA reads TGTGCCTGGAGTTCGATCCCCCTACAGTACTTC.

With respect to this clone: At one end the junction does not follow the germline gene, possibly because of a read error. V and J are TRBV7-7 and TRBJ2-1; the D gene is possibly TRBD1 (7 bases). Germline assignment: CDR1 SSHAT and CDR2 FNYEAQ (reference sequence). The CDR3 runs to 13 residues. The CDR3 bases are TGTGCTAGCAGCCAGGGGGGCTTGAATGAGCAGTTCTTC. Its translation is CASSQGGLNEQFF.

Remarks on this clone: One junction end does not reproduce the germline sequence, and a read error may be involved. The CDR3: CASSSIMKSGESF. CDR3 DNA: TGTGCCAGCAGCTCCATTATGAAATCAGGGGAGAGCTTC. This sequence joins TRBV7-9 and TRBJ2-7; perhaps TRBD1 as D (6 bases). Per germline, CDR1 SEHNR and CDR2 FQNEAQ (reference sequence). The CDR3 runs to 13 residues.

This chain uses TRBV29-1 with TRBJ2-4; TRBD2 agrees at 7 bases. Germline V gene sequence: CDR1 SQVTM, CDR2 ANQGSEA. Trimming removed 4 bases from V and 3 bases from J; junction bases left unmatched: 3. The CDR3 has 13 amino acids. CDR3 DNA sequence: TGCAGCGTTGCCGGGGAGGGCAAAAACATTCAGTACTTC. Its translation is CSVAGEGKNIQYF.

The chain joins TRBV6-5 to TRBJ1-1; a weak D match, TRBD1 (5 bases). With 0 bases removed from V and 3 bases from J, the gap between germline ends came to 8 bases. The CDR3 length is 14 residues. CDR1 is MNHEY, CDR2 SVGAGI, per germline. CDR3 residues: CASSYSGAYTEAFF. In nucleotides, the CDR3 is TGTGCCAGCAGTTACTCAGGGGCCTACACTGAAGCTTTCTTT.

This rearrangement joins TRBV5-1 to TRBJ1-3, with no clear D. The CDR3 runs to 13 residues. Trimming removed 5 bases from V and 3 bases from J, with 9 bases in between. The germline V gene has CDR1 SGHRS and CDR2 YFSETQ. The chain's CDR3 is CASRPGSGNTIYF. Here the CDR3 DNA reads TGCGCCAGCAGACCAGGAAGTGGAAACACCATATATTTT.

The chain uses TRBV6-5 and TRBJ2-7; possible D gene TRBD2, 6 bases. V was shortened by 7 bases and J by 3 bases, with 16 bases between the two germline ends. The germline CDR1 and CDR2 sequences are MNHEY and SVGAGI. The CDR3 covers 14 residues. CDR3 in amino acids: CASKAGTRIYEQYF. For the CDR3, the DNA is TGTGCCAGCAAAGCCGGGACTCGGATCTACGAGCAGTACTTC.

With regard to this clone: Other DNA sequences within the sample encode an identical CDR3. The V gene is TRBV6-5, the J gene TRBJ1-1; D is perhaps TRBD1 (6 bases). This CDR3 is built from 14 residues. V shed 0 bases and J shed 3 bases, with 8 bases lying between them. Germline V CDR1 and CDR2: MNHEY, SVGAGI. The chain's CDR3 is CASSYSGGYTEAFF. The CDR3, as DNA: TGTGCCAGCAGTTACTCAGGGGGATACACTGAAGCTTTCTTT.

V and J are TRBV30 and TRBJ2-1; D remains unclear. From germline, CDR1 is GTSNPN and CDR2 SVGIG (reference sequence). V gave up 3 bases and J gave up 0 bases, with 9 bases separating them. This CDR3 region has 14 residues. The CDR3 sequence: CAWRYGLSYNEQFF. The CDR3 coding sequence is TGTGCCTGGAGATATGGGCTCTCCTACAATGAGCAGTTCTTC.

The table lists this clone with a few counts. J is TRBJ1-5 and V is TRBV10-3; possible D gene TRBD1, 5 bases. Per germline, CDR1 ENHRY and CDR2 SYGVKD. Trimming removed 6 bases at V and 9 bases at J, with 9 bases between. This CDR3 has 11 amino acids. CDR3 sequence reads: CAIRDQGPQHF. The CDR3 DNA reads TGTGCCATCAGAGACCAGGGGCCCCAGCATTTT.

The J gene is TRBJ2-5, the V gene TRBV7-9; D is unclear. Trimming removed 2 bases at V and 5 bases at J, with 6 bases between. This CDR3 contains 12 residues. Germline V gives CDR1 SEHNR, CDR2 FQNEAQ (reference sequence). The CDR3 spells CASSLMSETQYF. The CDR3 DNA reads TGTGCCAGCAGCTTAATGTCGGAGACCCAGTACTTC.

This rearrangement joins TRBV27 to TRBJ2-1; 9 bases are a match to TRBD2. The CDR3 covers 18 residues. With V trimmed by 2 bases and J by 3 bases, 11 bases remained unmatched. Germline loops: CDR1 MNHEY, CDR2 SMNVEV (reference sequence). The CDR3 reads CASSLGLAGTPRYNEQFF. Written as DNA, the CDR3 is TGTGCCAGCAGTTTAGGGCTAGCGGGGACCCCCCGCTACAATGAGCAGTTCTTC.

The chain carries TRBV29-1 and TRBJ2-7; TRBD1 is a possible D gene (5 bases). This CDR3 comprises 13 residues. V lost 4 bases and J 0 bases, leaving 10 bases between the germline ends. CDR1 and CDR2 from the germline V gene are SQVTM and ANQGSEA. The CDR3 bases are TGCAGCGTTGCAGGGCTAGGCTCCTACGAGCAGTACTTC. The encoded protein is CSVAGLGSYEQYF.

This clone was recorded only once. This rearrangement joins TRBV5-1 to TRBJ2-2, with no clear D. Between the trimmed V and J ends, which lost 4 bases and 3 bases, there was a span of 16 bases. CDR3 length: 16 residues. Looked up from germline, CDR1 is SGHRS and CDR2 is YFSETQ. The CDR3 bases are TGCGCCAGCAGCCCCAGACGGAACACCTACACCGGGGAGCTGTTTTTT. Protein: CASSPRRNTYTGELFF.

The rearrangement uses TRBV29-1 and TRBJ2-3, with D hard to call. Trimming cost V 6 bases and J 2 bases, with 9 bases left between them. This CDR3 spans 12 amino acids. Germline V CDR1 and CDR2: SQVTM, ANQGSEA. The CDR3 reads CSVWAYTDTQYF. The CDR3, as DNA: TGCAGCGTATGGGCCTACACAGATACGCAGTATTTT.